This passage covers 6 T cell receptor beta chains from one sample sequenced in a study of T cell repertoires in cytomegalovirus infection. No cognate antigen is known for these TCRs. TCRdb reprocessed the reads via MiXCR and lists one record per CDR3 protein. The sample includes more than 250,000 distinct CDR3 sequences, 20% to 30% of them seen just once. The starting material was cultured PBMCs, obtained from culture after CMV antigen stimulation. Every receptor here comes from a human donor in good health (CMV status not recorded). Some clones in this sample may be carry-over from other donors' samples.

In its sample, this clonotype was seen a few times. The chain joins TRBV7-6 to TRBJ2-1; tentative D call: TRBD2 (5 bases). The V gene's germline CDR1 is SGHVS and CDR2 FNYEAQ. The CDR3 has 14 residues. The V end lost 2 bases, the J end lost 6 bases, and 11 bases lay between the germline ends. The CDR3 coding sequence is TGTGCCAGCAGCTTAACGGGATTGGGCAATGAGCAGTTCTTC. As protein: CASSLTGLGNEQFF.

The chain uses TRBV6-2 or TRBV6-3 and TRBJ2-7, with D possibly TRBD1 on 8 matching bases. Germline values: CDR1 MNHEY, CDR2 SVGEGT. This CDR3 has 13 residues. Trimming shortened V by 5 bases and J by 7 bases, and 15 bases separated the two germline ends. The CDR3 loop reads CASSPRGRGEQYV. The CDR3 DNA reads as TGTGCCAGCAGTCCCAGGGGGCGGGGGGAGCAGTACGTC.

This clonotype was found a few times. V is TRBV6-6 and J is TRBJ2-3, with D perhaps matching TRBD2 (6 bases). V was cut by 6 bases and J by 14 bases, with 21 bases left in between. CDR3 length equals 13 residues. Per germline, CDR1 MNHNY and CDR2 SVGAGI (reference sequence). CDR3 sequence (DNA): TGTGCCAGCAGGTCTACCGGGACTTTGGAGAGGTATTTT. As protein: CASRSTGTLERYF.

The V call is TRBV7-2, the J call TRBJ2-3, with D perhaps being TRBD1 or TRBD2 (5 bases each). CDR1 is SGHTA, CDR2 FQGNSA, per germline. V was shortened by 7 bases and J by 4 bases, with 12 bases between the two germline ends. This CDR3 has 13 amino acids. The CDR3 nucleotides read TGTGCCAGCAAAGGGCAGGGAGCAGATACGCAGTATTTT. Translating gives CASKGQGADTQYF.

This rearrangement joins TRBV6-5 to TRBJ1-2; no reliable D call. Between the trimmed V and J ends, which lost 7 bases and 4 bases, there was a span of 10 bases. This CDR3 spans 12 amino acids. CDR1 and CDR2 from the germline V gene are MNHEY and SVGAGI. The CDR3 loop is CASTPTGYGYTF. CDR3 DNA sequence: TGTGCCAGCACCCCTACCGGCTATGGCTACACCTTC.

In its sample, this clonotype was seen many times. This chain uses TRBV29-1 with TRBJ2-3, with TRBD2 matching 7 bases. Germline CDR1 SQVTM, CDR2 ANQGSEA. The CDR3 loop spans 13 amino acids. V shed 5 bases, J shed 6 bases, and the junction held 8 bases outside the gene matches. The CDR3 DNA reads TGCAGCGTTAAAGGACTAGGGGCGGATACGCAGTATTTT. Its protein is CSVKGLGADTQYF.